This TCR beta chain was sequenced for a study of T cells expressing NK-cell markers. This CDR3 region has 13 residues. Germline V gene sequence: CDR1 KGHDR, CDR2 SFDVKD. TCRdb re-called the 5' RACE reads and gives one entry per CDR3 protein, without DNA. The sample totals some 600,000 distinct CDR3 sequences. The chain carries TRBV24-1 and TRBJ2-5. The sequenced sample consisted of blood T cells: a sorted CD56 or NKG2C T cell subset, CD4+ or CD8+ T cells, or bulk PBMC T cells (not recorded which). The receptor's source is a man between 18 and 35 years old in good health. The CDR3 protein is CATSDGPLETQYF.